These 22 T cell receptor beta chains originate from one sample sequenced in a study of memory CD4+ T cells and cytomegalovirus serostatus. This table comes from immunoSEQ multiplex PCR, and its TCRdb copy is limited to in-frame clones, with some not included. The table shows tens of thousands of clones, with under 80% occurring only once. The sort gate was single viable CD3+CD4+CD8-CD45RO+ cells for memory CD4+ T cells. Source material: memory CD4+ T cells from blood. These receptors were taken from an adult in good health and CMV-seronegative.

The chain links TRBV29-1 to TRBJ2-7; 9 positions agree with TRBD2. Trimming cost V 7 bases and J 5 bases; bases outside gene matches: 6. The CDR3 is 12 residues long. CDR1 and CDR2 from the germline V gene are SQVTM and ANQGSEA. CDR3 sequence: CSATRLADEQYF. DNA for the CDR3: TGCAGCGCAACCAGACTAGCGGACGAGCAGTACTTC.

Worth noting for this clone: Sequence at one end of the junction differs from germline and may be a read error. The gene calls are TRBV5-6 and TRBJ2-7, with 7 positions matching TRBD1. Germline V gene sequence: CDR1 SGHDT, CDR2 YYEEEE. This CDR3 has 11 amino acids. The CDR3 nucleotides are TGTGCCAGCAGCTTGGGGCCCGGGACAGACTTC. It codes for CASSLGPGTDF.

This clone came up a few times. CDR3 sequence: CASSPRQLYGYTF. In nucleotides, the CDR3 is TGTGCCAGCAGTCCTCGACAGCTCTATGGCTACACCTTC. The chain recombines TRBV6-5 with TRBJ1-2; D might be TRBD1 (5 bases). This CDR3 contains 13 residues. The germline V gene encodes CDR1 MNHEY and CDR2 SVGAGI. V lost 5 bases to trimming and J lost 4 bases, with 11 bases between them.

This clone was picked up one time. The chain joins TRBV13 to TRBJ1-1; maybe TRBD1 (5 bases). The V end was cut by 3 bases, the J end by 10 bases, with 12 bases between. CDR3 length equals 12 residues. Germline-derived CDR1 and CDR2 are PRHDT and FYEKMQ (reference sequence). The CDR3 DNA is TGTGCCAGCAGCTTCCAGGGCGAGAGAGCTTTCTTT. Protein sequence: CASSFQGERAFF. The complete variable domain, with remaining parts taken from reference TRBV13 and TRBJ1-1, reads AAGVIQSPRHLIKEKRETATLKCYPIPRHDTVYWYQQGPGQDPQFLISFYEKMQSDKGSIPDRFSAQQFSDYHSELNMSSLELGDSALYFCASSFQGERAFFGQGTRLTVV.

V and J are TRBV11-3 and TRBJ2-1; 7 bases align to TRBD2. V was pared by 0 bases and J by 8 bases, with 7 bases of the junction left unmatched. The germline gives CDR1 SGHNT, CDR2 YENEEA. The CDR3 length is 15 residues. The CDR3 coding sequence is TGTGCCAGCAGCTTAGATCTGGGGGGGGACCATGAGCAGTTCTTC. Its translation is CASSLDLGGDHEQFF.

The V and J genes are TRBV4-1 and TRBJ2-5; D unclear. Between the trimmed V and J ends, which lost 2 bases and 2 bases, there was a span of 3 bases. The CDR3 totals 12 residues. CDR1 MGHRA and CDR2 YSYEKL come from the germline V gene. The CDR3: CASSQRQETQYF. For the CDR3, the DNA is TGCGCCAGCAGCCAAAGACAAGAGACCCAGTACTTC.

The J gene is TRBJ1-5, the V gene TRBV6-1; D is uncertain. The CDR3 runs 12 residues. Germline CDR1 and CDR2: MNHNS and SASEGT. Trimming pared 0 bases from V and 11 bases from J, leaving 8 bases between. The CDR3 sequence: CASSEAGPSQHF. DNA of the CDR3: TGTGCCAGCAGTGAAGCCGGACCGTCCCAGCATTTT.

The chain employs TRBV5-1 and TRBJ2-3; TRBD1 matches at 7 bases. V lost 0 bases to trimming and J lost 1 base; unmatched junction nucleotides: 2. Germline-derived CDR1 and CDR2 are SGHRS and YFSETQ. The CDR3 covers 15 residues. This chain's CDR3 is CASSLAQGGTDTQYF. For the CDR3, the DNA is TGCGCCAGCAGCTTGGCTCAGGGGGGCACAGATACGCAGTATTTT.

The chain joins TRBV18 to TRBJ2-6; D is unclear. The ends were cut back, 3 bases at V and 0 bases at J, with 12 bases in the middle. The CDR3 totals 17 residues. Germline V gives CDR1 KGHSH, CDR2 LQKENI. The CDR3 here is CASSPVTADSGANVLTF. CDR3 sequence (DNA): TGTGCCAGCTCACCTGTTACAGCTGACTCTGGGGCCAACGTCCTGACTTTC.

The V gene is TRBV2, the J gene TRBJ2-3; no reliable D call. This CDR3 is 11 amino acids long. Germline CDR1 SNHLY, CDR2 FYNNEI. V was trimmed by 3 bases and J by 3 bases, leaving 1 base between them. CDR3 DNA: TGTGCCAGCAGTGATACAGATACGCAGTATTTT. It codes for CASSDTDTQYF.

CDR3: CASSRGTGREEQYF. DNA for the CDR3: TGTGCCAGCAGCCGGGGGACAGGTCGGGAGGAGCAGTACTTC. The rearrangement joins TRBV11-2 to TRBJ2-7, with TRBD1 identical over 8 bases. The V segment lost 5 bases and the J segment 7 bases; nucleotides outside the gene matches: 10. CDR3 length: 14 residues. Germline assignment: CDR1 SGHAT and CDR2 FQNNGV.

J is TRBJ2-3 and V is TRBV5-1, with TRBD1 matching over 9 bases. J gave up 6 bases and V 4 bases, and 6 bases lay outside the gene matches. This CDR3 spans 14 amino acids. CDR1 is SGHRS, CDR2 YFSETQ, per germline. The CDR3 coding sequence is TGCGCCAGCAGCCGAGACAGGGGGACGGATACGCAGTATTTT. Its translation: CASSRDRGTDTQYF.

The V and J genes are TRBV5-4 and TRBJ2-3, with 7 nucleotides matching TRBD2. This CDR3 has 16 amino acids. CDR1 and CDR2 (germline): SGHNT, YYREEE (reference sequence). V lost 4 bases to trimming and J lost 3 bases; unmatched junction nucleotides: 11. The CDR3 sequence: CASSPPPAGDTDTQYF. CDR3 nucleotide sequence: TGTGCCAGCAGCCCCCCGCCCGCGGGAGATACAGATACGCAGTATTTT.

The V and J genes are TRBV27 and TRBJ2-7; tentative D call: TRBD1 (5 bases). Per germline, CDR1 MNHEY and CDR2 SMNVEV (reference sequence). Trimming left V 3 bases short and J 6 bases short, with 9 bases between. The CDR3 is made up of 12 amino acids. This CDR3 is CASSFTGTEQYF. As DNA, the CDR3 is TGTGCCAGCAGTTTCACAGGTACCGAGCAGTACTTC.

This chain joins TRBV4-1 and TRBJ1-6; D is ambiguous. The CDR3 is 13 amino acids. Trimming pared 0 bases from V and 8 bases from J, leaving 5 bases between. CDR1 is MGHRA and CDR2 is YSYEKL in the germline V gene. This CDR3 is CASSQERDSPLHF. The CDR3 region has the DNA TGCGCCAGCAGCCAAGAAAGGGATTCACCCCTCCACTTT.

The chain combines TRBV9 with TRBJ2-1, with 10 bases identical to TRBD2. The ends lost 6 bases at V and 6 bases at J; junction bases unmatched: 6. There are 14 residues in the CDR3. Germline-derived CDR1 and CDR2 are SGDLS and YYNGEE. CDR3 in amino acids: CASTRAGGPNEQFF. CDR3 nucleotide sequence: TGTGCCAGCACGCGAGCGGGAGGGCCCAATGAGCAGTTCTTC.

V is TRBV10-1 and J is TRBJ2-6; a possible D gene is TRBD2 (6 bases). CDR1 is WNHNN and CDR2 is SYGVQD in the germline V gene (reference sequence). The CDR3 consists of 16 residues. V was shortened by 4 bases and J by 0 bases, with 10 bases between the two germline ends. The CDR3 DNA reads TGCGCCAGCAGTGCTGGTAGCGGCTCTGGGGCCAACGTCCTGACTTTC. Translating gives CASSAGSGSGANVLTF.

This chain links TRBV6-6 with TRBJ2-7; no definite D call. Deletions cut 2 bases from V and 0 bases from J, with 11 bases between. The CDR3 covers 15 residues. Per germline, CDR1 MNHNY and CDR2 SVGAGI (reference sequence). The CDR3 is CASSYGVLSSYEQYF. The CDR3 DNA follows: TGTGCCAGCAGTTACGGCGTCCTAAGCTCCTACGAGCAGTACTTC.

The chain links TRBV6-6 to TRBJ1-2; D gene ambiguous. The V gene's germline CDR1 is MNHNY and CDR2 SVGAGI (reference sequence). CDR3 length: 13 residues. Trimming stripped 10 bases from V and 5 bases from J, with 17 bases between. The chain's CDR3 is CAIPRFGGYGYTF. The CDR3 DNA is TGTGCCATACCCAGATTCGGAGGTTATGGCTACACCTTC.

A remark on this clone: At one end, the junction sequence differs from germline, possibly due to a read error. V gene TRBV18 combines with J gene TRBJ2-3; tentatively, D is TRBD2 (7 bases). Germline V lookup: CDR1 KGHSH, CDR2 LQKENI. CDR3 length: 15 amino acids. CDR3 in amino acids: CASSAPAGARDTQYF. CDR3 nucleotides: TGTGCCAGCTCAGCACCCGCGGGGGCAAGAGATACGCAGTATTTT. The full variable domain, with the rest looked up from reference TRBV18 and TRBJ2-3, is NAGVMQNPRHLVRRRGQEARLRCSPMKGHSHVYWYRQLPEEGLKFMVYLQKENIIDESGMPKERFSAEFPKEGPSILRIQQVVRGDSAAYFCASSAPAGARDTQYFGPGTRLTVL.

As regards this clone: Other nucleotide sequences from this sample produce the same CDR3. The CDR3 protein is CAWSGGNSNQPQHF. The CDR3 DNA is TGTGCCTGGAGTGGGGGGAATAGCAATCAGCCCCAGCATTTT. This chain uses TRBV30 with TRBJ1-5; D perhaps matches TRBD1 (5 bases). The V gene lost 1 base and the J gene lost 0 bases, with 7 bases spanning the gap. Germline CDR1 is GTSNPN and CDR2 is SVGIG (reference sequence). The CDR3 sequence is 14 residues long.

This clone was detected once. This CDR3 is CASSPWDRTPYEQYF. The DNA of the CDR3 is TGTGCCAGCTCACCGTGGGATCGAACCCCCTACGAGCAGTACTTC. This chain connects TRBV18 to TRBJ2-7; no clear D. Germline loops: CDR1 KGHSH, CDR2 LQKENI. V was shortened by 3 bases and J by 2 bases, with 14 bases between the two germline ends. The CDR3 sequence is 15 residues long.